The rows below give T cell receptor beta chains drawn from one sample of a study of early T cells in non-severe SARS-CoV-2 infection. Each CDR3 protein gets one entry after TCRdb re-called the 5' RACE reads with MiXCR. The data show about 61,000 distinct CDR3 sequences, under 14% seen once. Sequencing was performed on whole blood. The receptors here all came from an adult who was a healthcare worker with PCR-confirmed SARS-CoV-2 infection or an uninfected control (not recorded which). Both conserved end residues are part of each CDR3. A D gene is named only where the DNA matches it firmly. Clone size is given for some rows only: seen once, a few or many times, or a class if the clone is expanded.

J,size,V,D,DNA,CDR3
TRBJ2-3,NA,TRBV20-1,TRBD1,TGCAGTGCTAGAAGGGACAGGGGGGTGGATACGCAGTATTTT,CSARRDRGVDTQYF
TRBJ1-2,many,TRBV2,NA,TGTGCCAGCAGTGAGGAAAGCGGTGGCTACACCTTC,CASSEESGGYTF
TRBJ1-4,NA,TRBV29-1,NA,TGCAGCGTTGGTCGGGCTGAAAAACTGTTTTTT,CSVGRAEKLFF
TRBJ1-1,few,TRBV9,NA,TGTGCCAGCAGCGTAGCTCCAGTCCAGGGCCCCCTGAACACTGAAGCTTTCTTT,CASSVAPVQGPLNTEAFF
TRBJ2-7,few,TRBV11-3,NA,TGTGTCAGCAGCTGGACAGAGAGCGAGCAGTACTTC,CVSSWTESEQYF
TRBJ1-1,few,TRBV20-1,NA,TGCAGTGCGTTTCGGGAGGAAGCTTTCTTT,CSAFREEAFF
TRBJ2-2,NA,TRBV6-5,NA,TGTGCCAGCAACTCCCTGGGGCTAGCCTGGAACACCGGGGAGCTGTTTTTT,CASNSLGLAWNTGELFF
TRBJ2-3,few,TRBV19,NA,TGTGCCAGTAGTAACGGGGGCGGAGATACGCAGTATTTT,CASSNGGGDTQYF
TRBJ1-2,NA,TRBV29-1,NA,TGCAGCGCCCCAACACAGGGAGGGAACTATGGCTACACCTTC,CSAPTQGGNYGYTF
TRBJ2-1,NA,TRBV7-6,NA,TGTGCCAGCAGCTTAGACATCCCCGGGACACGCTCGAATGAGCAGTTCTTC,CASSLDIPGTRSNEQFF
TRBJ2-5,few,TRBV20-1,NA,TGCAGTGCTAGAGGTTCCTCTAGCACCTACCGGGAGACCCAGTACTTC,CSARGSSSTYRETQYF
TRBJ2-2,NA,TRBV2,NA,TGTGCCAGCCTGCTAGCCGAGGACACCGGGGAGCTGTTTTTT,CASLLAEDTGELFF
TRBJ2-1,many,TRBV29-1,TRBD1,TGCAGCGTTGAAGAGACAGGGGCCTACAATGAGCAGTTCTTC,CSVEETGAYNEQFF
TRBJ2-3,few,TRBV5-4,NA,TGTGCCAGCAGCGGGTGGGGAAGGGATACGCAGTATTTT,CASSGWGRDTQYF
TRBJ2-1,NA,TRBV23-1,NA,TGCGCCAGATACCGAGGGTACTTCCTTCACAATGAGCAGTTCTTC,CARYRGYFLHNEQFF
TRBJ1-1,few,TRBV20-1,TRBD1,TGCAGTGCTAGCAGGGGGGTGTCGACTGAAGCTTTCTTT,CSASRGVSTEAFF
TRBJ1-1,many,TRBV28,NA,TGTGCCAGCAGCCCAATGCGGGCACGGAGCACTGAAGCTTTCTTT,CASSPMRARSTEAFF
TRBJ2-5,few,TRBV9,NA,TGTGCCAGCAGCGGTCTCTCGGAGACCCAGTACTTC,CASSGLSETQYF
TRBJ2-3,NA,TRBV5-4,NA,TGTGCCAGCAGCAGCCGGGGCCCGTCGGATACGCAGTATTTT,CASSSRGPSDTQYF